The T cell receptor beta chain under discussion was sequenced for a study of blood T cell repertoires in COVID-19. The data were produced by immunoSEQ multiplex PCR, yet TCRdb's version contains in-frame clones alone and is incomplete. The table has tens of thousands of clones, roughly 70% seen once. This TCR came from a woman in her fifties or sixties in a cohort sampled during active or convalescent COVID-19. The sample consisted of peripheral blood.

The CDR3 here is CASSAGLAKQFF. In nucleotides, the CDR3 is TGTGCCAGCAGTGCGGGACTAGCGAAGCAGTTCTTC. The genes are TRBV2 and TRBJ2-1, with TRBD2 identical over 10 bases. CDR3 size: 12 residues. Germline V CDR1 and CDR2: SNHLY, FYNNEI. V shed 4 bases, J shed 11 bases, and the junction held 2 bases outside the gene matches.